Each of the 25 T cell receptor beta chains below was sequenced from the same sample in a study of shared clonotypes between healthy human individuals (TCRdb year 2020). For the CD8 naive samples, CD45RO-negative cells were positively selected for CCR7, yielding a CD45RA+CCR7+ population from which TemRA cells were excluded. The receptor library was made with the immunoSEQ multiplex PCR assay. TCRdb's version of the immuneACCESS table is confined to in-frame rearrangements and falls short of the full clone set. An unresolved V gene accounts for under half of the shortfall where checked; the remainder is of unknown origin. The sample profile shows millions of clones; about 95% of them were found once. The ten most abundant clones make up 0.85% to 1.3% of the sample. The sequencing input was naive CD8+ T cells sorted from blood. In the paper's terms, the cell subset or site label means: CD45RA+CCR7+. Receptors were obtained from a man aged 18 to 35 in good health.

The V gene is TRBV6-5, the J gene TRBJ1-1; TRBD1 matches at 9 bases. V lost 4 bases and J lost 5; bases outside the gene matches: 5. The CDR3 has 14 amino acids. The germline CDR1 and CDR2 sequences are MNHEY and SVGAGI. CDR3 amino acids: CASSSPTGGTEAFF. The CDR3 nucleotides read TGTGCCAGCAGTTCTCCGACAGGGGGAACTGAAGCTTTCTTT.

The rearrangement uses TRBV13 and TRBJ2-7; 12 bases match TRBD2. The CDR3 is made up of 15 amino acids. V shed 4 bases, J shed 3 bases, and the junction held 4 bases outside the gene matches. Per the germline V gene, CDR1 is PRHDT and CDR2 is FYEKMQ (reference sequence). The CDR3 DNA follows: TGTGCCAGCAGCTCCGGGACTAGCGGGTTCTACGAGCAGTACTTC. The encoded protein is CASSSGTSGFYEQYF.

The V call is TRBV11-3, the J call TRBJ2-2; D is ambiguous. CDR3 size: 15 residues. V lost 9 bases and J lost 1, with 15 bases in between. Germline V gene data show CDR1 as SGHNT and CDR2 as YENEEA. CDR3 sequence reads: CARTTVRENTGELFF. CDR3 in DNA: TGTGCCAGAACTACCGTTAGGGAGAACACCGGGGAGCTGTTTTTT. The full variable domain, its missing parts supplied by reference TRBV11-3 and TRBJ2-2, is EAGVVQSPRYKIIEKKQPVAFWCNPISGHNTLYWYLQNLGQGPELLIRYENEEAVDDSQLPKDRFSAERLKGVDSTLKIQPAELGDSAVYLCARTTVRENTGELFFGEGSRLTVL.

This clone was picked up one time. This same CDR3 is encoded by further DNA sequences in the sample. The chain uses TRBV29-1 and TRBJ2-7, with D hard to call. Germline V gene lookup returns CDR1 SQVTM and CDR2 ANQGSEA. This CDR3 spans 13 amino acids. Trimming took 1 base from V and 2 from J, leaving 9 bases between them. DNA for the CDR3: TGCAGCGTTGAAGTTGGTGAGGCCTACGAGCAGTACTTC. Its translation: CSVEVGEAYEQYF.

V gene TRBV2 combines with J gene TRBJ2-7; D is possibly TRBD1 (5 bases). CDR1 SNHLY and CDR2 FYNNEI come from the germline V gene. V was clipped by 2 bases and J by 12 bases, with 20 bases between them. The CDR3 is made up of 14 amino acids. CDR3 sequence reads: CASSEISQGSQRYF. CDR3 nucleotides: TGTGCCAGCAGTGAAATTTCGCAGGGTTCCCAAAGGTACTTC.

The V call is TRBV7-9, the J call TRBJ1-2, with D possibly TRBD1 on 6 matching bases. The V end was cut by 2 bases, the J end by 6 bases, with 16 bases between. CDR1 and CDR2 from the germline V gene are SEHNR and FQNEAQ (reference sequence). This CDR3 spans 15 amino acids. The CDR3 DNA follows: TGTGCCAGCAGCTTAAGCCTCCCAGGGGCCGATGGCTACACCTTC. It translates to CASSLSLPGADGYTF.

The chain carries TRBV5-5 and TRBJ1-6; TRBD1 matches at 9 bases. CDR1 is SGHKS, CDR2 YYEKEE, per germline (reference sequence). This CDR3 contains 17 residues. J gave up 14 bases and V 0 bases, and 15 bases lay outside the gene matches. Here the CDR3 reads CASSLAWDRVNLDALHF. The CDR3 DNA follows: TGTGCCAGCAGCTTGGCTTGGGACAGGGTTAATTTGGACGCCCTCCACTTT. Full variable domain (rest looked up from reference TRBV5-5 and TRBJ1-6): DAGVTQSPTHLIKTRGQQVTLRCSPISGHKSVSWYQQVLGQGPQFIFQYYEKEERGRGNFPDRFSARQFPNYSSELNVNALLLGDSALYLCASSLAWDRVNLDALHFGNGTRLTVT.

The chain is built from TRBV4-2 and TRBJ2-2; TRBD2 agrees at 11 bases. CDR1 and CDR2 (germline): LGHNA, YNFKEQ. CDR3 size: 14 residues. Losses at the gene ends were 4 bases for V and 6 bases for J; bases not matched to a gene: 1. DNA of the CDR3: TGTGCCAGCAGCCTTAGCGGGGGGGCCGGGGAGCTGTTTTTT. It specifies CASSLSGGAGELFF.

The chain is built from TRBV7-9 and TRBJ2-2, with a weak D call TRBD1 (6 bases). The CDR3 is 16 amino acids. Germline lookup yields CDR1 SEHNR and CDR2 FQNEAQ (reference sequence). V lost 4 bases and J lost 1, with 13 bases in between. The DNA of the CDR3 is TGTGCCAGCAGCTCCCCTGGGACAAGGAACACCGGGGAGCTGTTTTTT. It yields the protein CASSSPGTRNTGELFF.

In this sample, this clone turned up once. V gene TRBV4-1 combines with J gene TRBJ1-6, with D possibly TRBD1 on 5 matching bases. V was shortened by 0 bases and J by 11 bases, with 11 bases between the two germline ends. Looked up from germline, CDR1 is MGHRA and CDR2 is YSYEKL. This CDR3 spans 14 amino acids. Here the CDR3 DNA reads TGCGCCAGCAGCCAAGAGGGGGGTTCGGCACCCCTCCACTTT. This translates into CASSQEGGSAPLHF.

V and J are TRBV2 and TRBJ2-7, with D possibly being TRBD1 (6 bases). The CDR3 runs to 15 residues. CDR1 SNHLY and CDR2 FYNNEI come from the germline V gene. V lost 5 bases, J lost 3 bases, and 17 bases lay in between. In nucleotides, the CDR3 is TGTGCCAGCAGTTTTTCCCAGGGGTCCAACTACGAGCAGTACTTC. Amino acid sequence: CASSFSQGSNYEQYF.

This chain joins TRBV9 and TRBJ1-6, with TRBD1 matching over 8 bases. The germline gives CDR1 SGDLS, CDR2 YYNGEE. CDR3 length: 14 amino acids. The J segment lost 7 bases and the V segment lost 4 bases, leaving 4 bases of the junction unmatched. Here the CDR3 DNA reads TGTGCCAGCAGCCTGGGACAGGTGAATTCACCCCTCCACTTT. Translation gives CASSLGQVNSPLHF. Drawing the rest from reference TRBV9 and TRBJ1-6, the complete variable domain is DSGVTQTPKHLITATGQRVTLRCSPRSGDLSVYWYQQSLDQGLQFLIQYYNGEERAKGNILERFSAQQFPDLHSELNLSSLELGDSALYFCASSLGQVNSPLHFGNGTRLTVT.

The chain couples TRBV11-2 to TRBJ2-7; 8 bases line up with TRBD1. This CDR3 region has 14 residues. Germline assignment: CDR1 SGHAT and CDR2 FQNNGV. The J segment lost 1 base and the V segment lost 6 bases, leaving 5 bases of the junction unmatched. CDR3 sequence: CASSFDRGSYEQYF. The CDR3 bases are TGTGCCAGCAGTTTTGACAGGGGTTCCTACGAGCAGTACTTC. Together with reference TRBV11-2 and TRBJ2-7, the CDR3 gives the full variable domain: EAGVAQSPRYKIIEKRQSVAFWCNPISGHATLYWYQQILGQGPKLLIQFQNNGVVDDSQLPKDRFSAERLKGVDSTLKIQPAKLEDSAVYLCASSFDRGSYEQYFGPGTRLTVT.

This rearrangement joins TRBV4-1 to TRBJ2-7; 10 positions agree with TRBD2. V dropped 3 bases and J dropped 0; count of bases not matched to a gene: 11. CDR3 size: 18 residues. Per germline, CDR1 MGHRA and CDR2 YSYEKL. In nucleotides, the CDR3 is TGCGCCAGCAGCCAGCGGGCTAGCGGGAGTCCTAGCTCCTACGAGCAGTACTTC. It specifies CASSQRASGSPSSYEQYF.

The V call is TRBV29-1, the J call TRBJ1-2; no clear D gene. The CDR3 is made up of 14 amino acids. From germline, CDR1 is SQVTM and CDR2 ANQGSEA. Trimming stripped 4 bases from V and 6 bases from J, with 18 bases between. This chain's CDR3 is CSVVPGGKDNGYTF. CDR3 coding DNA: TGCAGCGTTGTTCCAGGCGGTAAAGATAATGGCTACACCTTC.

V usage is TRBV2 and J usage is TRBJ1-1; 8 nucleotides align to TRBD1. CDR3 length: 13 amino acids. The V segment lost 4 bases and the J segment 13 bases; nucleotides outside the gene matches: 11. From germline, CDR1 is SNHLY and CDR2 FYNNEI. The CDR3 loop is CASSVAGQAGGFF. The CDR3 region has the DNA TGTGCCAGCAGTGTAGCGGGACAGGCCGGGGGTTTCTTT.

CDR3 loop: CASSTWGTEAFF. The CDR3 DNA reads as TGCGCCAGCAGCACCTGGGGGACTGAAGCTTTCTTT. The rearrangement links TRBV5-1 to TRBJ1-1, with D perhaps matching TRBD1 (5 bases). The CDR3 is made up of 12 amino acids. Germline CDR1 SGHRS, CDR2 YFSETQ. V lost 4 bases and J lost 5, with 9 bases in between.

The rearrangement joins TRBV5-4 to TRBJ2-7, with D perhaps TRBD1 (5 bases). V was pared by 4 bases and J by 6 bases, with 17 bases between. The CDR3 is 14 amino acids. CDR1 SGHNT and CDR2 YYREEE come from the germline V gene (reference sequence). This CDR3 reads CASSRGQGIAEQYF. The DNA for the CDR3 is TGTGCCAGCAGCCGCGGACAAGGTATAGCCGAGCAGTACTTC.

The chain links TRBV4-3 to TRBJ1-5, with TRBD1 identical over 8 bases. Germline V gene lookup returns CDR1 LGHNA and CDR2 YSLEER. J gave up 3 bases and V 2 bases, and 3 bases lay outside the gene matches. The CDR3 extends over 15 amino acids. CDR3 coding DNA: TGCGCCAGCAGCCAACGGACAGGGAACAATCAGCCCCAGCATTTT. Protein sequence: CASSQRTGNNQPQHF.

This chain joins TRBV7-9 and TRBJ2-2, with 8 bases aligning to TRBD1. J was trimmed by 4 bases and V by 4 bases; bases with no gene match: 5. The CDR3 runs 15 residues. CDR1 and CDR2 from the germline V gene are SEHNR and FQNEAQ (reference sequence). Here the CDR3 DNA reads TGTGCCAGCAGCTCGGACAGGGCGTCCACCGGGGAGCTGTTTTTT. Its protein is CASSSDRASTGELFF.

The rearrangement uses TRBV5-6 and TRBJ2-1; TRBD1 is a possible D gene (6 bases). CDR3 length: 13 amino acids. Germline-derived CDR1 and CDR2 are SGHDT and YYEEEE. Trimming removed 3 bases at V and 7 bases at J, with 11 bases between. The CDR3 is CASSYGTPNEQFF. The CDR3 coding sequence is TGTGCCAGCAGCTACGGGACACCAAATGAGCAGTTCTTC. Variable domain in full (rest from reference TRBV5-6 and TRBJ2-1): DAGVTQSPTHLIKTRGQQVTLRCSPKSGHDTVSWYQQALGQGPQFIFQYYEEEERQRGNFPDRFSGHQFPNYSSELNVNALLLGDSALYLCASSYGTPNEQFFGPGTRLTVL.

The chain employs TRBV5-6 and TRBJ2-7; no clear D gene. Germline-derived CDR1 and CDR2 are SGHDT and YYEEEE. V was shortened by 7 bases and J by 2 bases, with 19 bases between the two germline ends. This CDR3 has 15 amino acids. The CDR3 spells CASSSTRWLAYEQYF. In DNA, the CDR3 is TGTGCCAGCTCGAGCACGAGGTGGTTAGCCTACGAGCAGTACTTC. Full variable domain (outside the CDR3, taken from reference TRBV5-6 and TRBJ2-7): DAGVTQSPTHLIKTRGQQVTLRCSPKSGHDTVSWYQQALGQGPQFIFQYYEEEERQRGNFPDRFSGHQFPNYSSELNVNALLLGDSALYLCASSSTRWLAYEQYFGPGTRLTVT.

The V and J genes are TRBV4-3 and TRBJ1-5; D gene unclear. The CDR3 is 15 amino acids. Germline lookup yields CDR1 LGHNA and CDR2 YSLEER. The germline V and J ends were trimmed by 6 bases and 0 bases, with 12 bases remaining between them. The CDR3 coding sequence is TGCGCCAGCAGTCAACTTCTCGATAGCAATCAGCCCCAGCATTTT. Translated, it gives CASSQLLDSNQPQHF.

This clone was seen a single time. The chain employs TRBV7-9 and TRBJ1-1, with D perhaps matching TRBD1 (5 bases). The CDR3 covers 15 residues. The V gene's germline CDR1 is SEHNR and CDR2 FQNEAQ (reference sequence). Trimming left V 4 bases short and J 3 bases short, with 15 bases between. CDR3 loop: CASSSLGVGDTEAFF. CDR3 in DNA: TGTGCCAGCAGCTCGTTAGGGGTAGGCGACACTGAAGCTTTCTTT.

The gene calls are TRBV9 and TRBJ2-7; 8 bases agree with TRBD2. The CDR3 length is 15 residues. Germline loops: CDR1 SGDLS, CDR2 YYNGEE. Trimming at V came to 8 bases and at J to 2 bases, leaving 12 bases not matched to a gene. DNA for the CDR3: TGTGCCAGTTCTCCCGGGACTAGTGCTACCTACGAGCAGTACTTC. The encoded protein is CASSPGTSATYEQYF.